This entry features one T cell receptor (beta chain) sequence. The CDR3 is 16 residues long. The germline V and J ends were trimmed by 0 bases and 0 bases, with 12 bases remaining between them. Germline CDR1 LNHNV, CDR2 YYDKDF (reference sequence). The sample belongs to a study of control samples from healthy donors and cancer patients. TCRdb's table, derived via immunoSEQ multiplex PCR, lists solely in-frame clones and lacks some. The data contain more than 95,000 clones, over 75% of them singletons. This sequence originates from a man between 18 and 35 years old in good health. The rearrangement uses TRBV15 and TRBJ2-7, with unresolved D. Material for sequencing was blood. CDR3 DNA: TGTGCCACCAGCAGAGAACAAGGCAGAACCTCCTACGAGCAGTACTTC. Translating it yields CATSREQGRTSYEQYF. Variable domain in full (rest from reference TRBV15 and TRBJ2-7): DAMVIQNPRYQVTQFGKPVTLSCSQTLNHNVMYWYQQKSSQAPKLLFHYYDKDFNNEADTPDNFQSRRPNTSFCFLDIRSPGLGDTAMYLCATSREQGRTSYEQYFGPGTRLTVT.